Following are 28 T cell receptor beta chains from one sample sequenced in a study of metastatic and nonmetastatic thyroid tumors (dated by TCRdb to between 2020 and 2021). The library was made by PCR. The instrument was an Illumina HiSeq 4000. TCRdb trimmed the raw reads at Q25, called clones with MiXCR and kept productive beta chains. The sample data list some 29,000 clones, and 15% to 20% of these were observed just once. The ten largest clones represent roughly 4% of the sample. No patient had received any treatment before thyroid surgery. Sequenced input: blood. The receptors were gathered from a female donor with papillary thyroid cancer or a benign thyroid nodule (not recorded which). Some clones in this sample may be carry-over from other donors' samples.

For this clone: A much more abundant neighbour one base away suggests this may be a read error. Other DNA sequences in the sample encode the same CDR3. The V and J genes are TRBV6-1 and TRBJ2-2; 8 bases align to TRBD2. CDR3 length: 13 residues. Germline CDR1 and CDR2: MNHNS and SASEGT. The chain's CDR3 is CASYSGDTGELFF. Written as DNA, the CDR3 is TGTGCCAGTTATAGCGGGGACACCGGTGAGCTGTTTTTT.

This clone was observed a few times. The chain employs TRBV19 and TRBJ1-2; tentative D call: TRBD1 (6 bases). Germline V gives CDR1 LNHDA, CDR2 SQIVND (reference sequence). Trimming took 7 bases from V and 8 from J, leaving 11 bases between them. The CDR3 extends over 11 amino acids. Here the CDR3 DNA reads TGTGCCAGTACCCGGGGGGCAGGCTACACCTTC. Translated: CASTRGAGYTF.

The sample holds many counts of this clone. The rearrangement uses TRBV12-3 or TRBV12-4 and TRBJ2-3; 7 bases map to TRBD2. This CDR3 is 12 amino acids long. V gave up 8 bases and J gave up 3 bases; unmatched junction bases: 2. The CDR3 nucleotides are TGTGCCAGCTCCGGGGGGACAGATACGCAGTATTTT. Its protein product is CASSGGTDTQYF.

This clone was seen a few times. The chain carries TRBV28 and TRBJ2-7; D uncertain. The CDR3 has 11 amino acids. Germline V lookup: CDR1 MDHEN, CDR2 SYDVKM. V was trimmed by 8 bases and J by 4 bases, leaving 9 bases between them. CDR3 in amino acids: CASGQTYEQYF. The CDR3 DNA reads as TGTGCCAGCGGGCAAACGTACGAGCAGTACTTC.

This clone was found a few times. The gene calls are TRBV6-5 and TRBJ2-2; D perhaps matches TRBD1 (5 bases). The CDR3 consists of 18 residues. Germline CDR1 MNHEY, CDR2 SVGAGI. Trimming removed 5 bases from V and 2 bases from J, with 21 bases in between. CDR3 region: CASSLPGHSGANTGELFF. The CDR3 DNA reads TGTGCCAGCAGTCTCCCCGGTCATAGTGGGGCAAACACCGGGGAGCTGTTTTTT.

This clone is deemed medium-sized. V gene TRBV20-1 combines with J gene TRBJ2-7; D gene unclear. The CDR3 covers 14 residues. Germline V CDR1 and CDR2: DFQATT, SNEGSKA (reference sequence). V dropped 0 bases and J dropped 1 base, with 10 bases sitting between them. The chain's CDR3 is CSAREPGTSYEQYF. DNA of the CDR3: TGCAGTGCTAGAGAGCCAGGAACATCCTACGAGCAGTACTTC.

As to this clone: A clone one base away is much larger, so this may be a read error. The chain employs TRBV15 and TRBJ2-1; D remains ambiguous. CDR1 is LNHNV and CDR2 is YYDKDF in the germline V gene (reference sequence). The CDR3 length is 13 residues. The DNA for the CDR3 is TGTGTCACCAGCAGATATAGCCGGGATGAGCAGTTCTTC. This codes for CVTSRYSRDEQFF.

The chain uses TRBV11-1 and TRBJ2-1, with D unresolved. This CDR3 comprises 13 residues. V was cut by 1 base and J by 5 bases, with 6 bases left in between. Germline V gene data show CDR1 as SGHAT and CDR2 as FQDESV (reference sequence). CDR3 loop: CASSLVPNNEQFF. The CDR3 bases are TGTGCCAGCAGCTTAGTTCCGAACAATGAGCAGTTCTTC.

This clone was seen only a few times. The rearrangement uses TRBV2 and TRBJ1-2, with TRBD1 matching over 7 bases. This CDR3 spans 14 amino acids. Germline-derived CDR1 and CDR2 are SNHLY and FYNNEI. The trim removed 5 bases at V and 1 base at J, leaving 4 bases unmatched. CDR3 loop: CASSRDSFNYGYTF. DNA of the CDR3: TGTGCCAGCAGTCGGGACAGCTTTAACTATGGCTACACCTTC. Together with reference TRBV2 and TRBJ1-2, the CDR3 gives the full variable domain: EPEVTQTPSHQVTQMGQEVILRCVPISNHLYFYWYRQILGQKVEFLVSFYNNEISEKSEIFDDQFSVERPDGSNFTLKIRSTKLEDSAMYFCASSRDSFNYGYTFGSGTRLTVV.

The chain is built from TRBV30 and TRBJ2-7; the D gene could be TRBD1 or TRBD2 (5 bases each). V was shortened by 4 bases and J by 4 bases, with 14 bases between the two germline ends. Germline CDR1 reads GTSNPN; CDR2 reads SVGIG (reference sequence). This CDR3 has 13 residues. DNA for the CDR3: TGTGCCTGGATGGCAGGGACCTTTTACGAGCAGTACTTC. Protein sequence: CAWMAGTFYEQYF.

In this sample, this clone turned up many times. The chain joins TRBV20-1 to TRBJ1-2, with unresolved D. Germline CDR1 is DFQATT and CDR2 is SNEGSKA (reference sequence). The CDR3 is made up of 12 amino acids. Trimming shortened V by 0 bases and J by 8 bases, and 10 bases separated the two germline ends. CDR3 protein: CSAREVRQGYTF. The CDR3 DNA reads as TGCAGTGCTAGAGAGGTCAGGCAGGGCTACACCTTC.

The rearrangement links TRBV7-2 to TRBJ2-1; no clear D gene. Germline V gives CDR1 SGHTA, CDR2 FQGNSA. The CDR3 covers 13 residues. The ends were cut back, 5 bases at V and 6 bases at J, with 11 bases in the middle. The CDR3 nucleotides are TGTGCCAGCAGCCTGGTTCCCCCCAATGAGCAGTTCTTC. This translates into CASSLVPPNEQFF.

In this sample, this clone turned up many times. The rearrangement links TRBV7-9 to TRBJ2-1, with a possible D match to TRBD1 (6 bases). CDR1 and CDR2 (germline): SEHNR, FQNEAQ (reference sequence). The V end was cut by 7 bases, the J end by 3 bases, with 16 bases between. The CDR3 has 15 residues. The CDR3 sequence: CASTSGAGDYNEQFF. CDR3 DNA sequence: TGTGCCAGCACCTCAGGGGCCGGGGACTACAATGAGCAGTTCTTC.

This clone was picked up many times. The chain couples TRBV20-1 to TRBJ2-4; a weak D match, TRBD1 (5 bases). Germline V gene data show CDR1 as DFQATT and CDR2 as SNEGSKA (reference sequence). The CDR3 runs 15 residues. V dropped 4 bases and J dropped 1 base, with 14 bases sitting between them. The CDR3 bases are TGCAGTGCTAACCAGGGATTTGTTGCCAAAAACATTCAGTACTTC. It is translated as CSANQGFVAKNIQYF.

The V call is TRBV15, the J call TRBJ2-2; D uncertain. This CDR3 is 14 amino acids long. The ends were cut back, 1 base at V and 0 bases at J, with 3 bases in the middle. Germline V lookup: CDR1 LNHNV, CDR2 YYDKDF (reference sequence). The chain's CDR3 is CATSRGSNTGELFF. CDR3 sequence (DNA): TGTGCCACCAGCAGAGGTTCGAACACCGGGGAGCTGTTTTTT.

This clone was counted ten times or more. J is TRBJ2-3 and V is TRBV12-3 or TRBV12-4; 9 bases match TRBD2. Germline trimming cut 7 bases from V and 4 bases from J; bases unmatched to any gene: 9. The CDR3 is 15 residues long. As DNA, the CDR3 is TGTGCCAGCACCCCAAGGGGACTAGCCGCAGATACGCAGTATTTT. Its protein is CASTPRGLAADTQYF.

This clone was counted only a few times. This chain links TRBV2 with TRBJ2-7, with 9 positions matching TRBD2. Losses at the gene ends were 8 bases for V and 5 bases for J; bases not matched to a gene: 13. CDR3 size: 15 residues. Germline assignment: CDR1 SNHLY and CDR2 FYNNEI. The CDR3 nucleotides read TGTGCCAGCCTTGGCGCGGGAGGGCCCAAGGACGAGCAGTACTTC. This encodes CASLGAGGPKDEQYF.

This clone occurred once. One junction end disagrees with the germline gene, perhaps due to a read error. The gene calls are TRBV20-1 and TRBJ1-2, with D uncertain. The CDR3 is 13 residues long. Germline V lookup: CDR1 DFQATT, CDR2 SNEGSKA (reference sequence). As DNA, the CDR3 is TGCGGTGCTAGAGTGGAGGGTAGGAATGGCTACACATTC. This translates into CGARVEGRNGYTF.

Ten or more counts support this clone. The chain couples TRBV19 to TRBJ2-7, with D perhaps TRBD1 or TRBD2 (8 bases each). This CDR3 region has 17 residues. Germline V gene data show CDR1 as LNHDA and CDR2 as SQIVND (reference sequence). V gave up 0 bases and J gave up 0 bases, with 15 bases separating them. The CDR3 loop is CASSIDRGGQVSYEQYF. The CDR3 DNA is TGTGCCAGTAGTATAGACCGGGGGGGACAGGTCTCCTACGAGCAGTACTTC. Supplemented by reference TRBV19 and TRBJ2-7, the full variable domain reads DGGITQSPKYLFRKEGQNVTLSCEQNLNHDAMYWYRQDPGQGLRLIYYSQIVNDFQKGDIAEGYSVSREKKESFPLTVTSAQKNPTAFYLCASSIDRGGQVSYEQYFGPGTRLTVT.

This clone came up many times. The gene calls are TRBV5-4 and TRBJ2-1, with D perhaps TRBD1 (6 bases). The CDR3 totals 13 residues. The germline gives CDR1 SGHNT, CDR2 YYREEE (reference sequence). V lost 2 bases and J 8 bases, leaving 11 bases between the germline ends. DNA for the CDR3: TGTGCCAGCAGCTTCGACAGGCGGGATGAGCAGTTCTTC. This sequence encodes CASSFDRRDEQFF.

This clone was counted at least ten times. It may be a read error: a sequence one base away is much more abundant. The chain employs TRBV6-1 and TRBJ2-2; D gene ambiguous. Germline CDR1 reads MNHNS; CDR2 reads SASEGT. V gave up 4 bases and J gave up 4 bases, with 16 bases separating them. CDR3 size: 16 residues. The CDR3 here is CASSARVPLVTGELFF. CDR3 DNA sequence: TGTGCCAGCAGTGCTAGGGTACCTTTAGTCACCGGGGAGCTGTTTTTT.

This clone was recorded many times. The V gene is TRBV4-1, the J gene TRBJ1-5; the D gene is possibly TRBD1 (6 bases). The CDR3 loop spans 19 amino acids. Trimming left V 0 bases short and J 0 bases short, with 18 bases between. The V gene's germline CDR1 is MGHRA and CDR2 YSYEKL. The CDR3 nucleotides read TGCGCCAGCAGCCAAGATTCGGGCAGGGGAACGTATAGCAATCAGCCCCAGCATTTT. Amino acid sequence: CASSQDSGRGTYSNQPQHF.

The rearrangement uses TRBV7-6 and TRBJ2-7, with a possible D match to TRBD2 (6 bases). The germline V and J ends were trimmed by 5 bases and 0 bases, with 17 bases remaining between them. The CDR3 extends over 16 amino acids. From germline, CDR1 is SGHVS and CDR2 FNYEAQ. The CDR3 protein is CASSRPQGAGSYEQYF. The CDR3 region has the DNA TGTGCCAGCAGCAGACCTCAGGGAGCGGGCTCCTACGAGCAGTACTTC.

This clone rates as medium-sized. The CDR3 region is CSARTLAGTDTQYF. The CDR3 region has the DNA TGCAGTGCTAGAACACTAGCGGGTACAGATACGCAGTATTTT. The chain links TRBV20-1 to TRBJ2-3; TRBD2 agrees at 9 bases. The CDR3 is 14 residues long. V trimming: 2 bases; J trimming: 3 bases; junction bases outside the gene matches: 3. Looked up from germline, CDR1 is DFQATT and CDR2 is SNEGSKA (reference sequence).

This clone is labeled medium-sized. This sequence joins TRBV28 and TRBJ2-7; 9 bases agree with TRBD1. This CDR3 is built from 14 residues. Germline V gene lookup returns CDR1 MDHEN and CDR2 SYDVKM. Losses at the gene ends were 7 bases for V and 3 bases for J; bases not matched to a gene: 7. The CDR3 bases are TGTGCCAGCACGCTCGGGACAGGGCTCTACGAGCAGTACTTC. As protein: CASTLGTGLYEQYF.

Ten or more counts support this clone. The rearrangement links TRBV12-3 or TRBV12-4 to TRBJ2-1; 7 bases are a match to TRBD2. There are 15 residues in the CDR3. With V trimmed by 8 bases and J by 7 bases, 14 bases remained unmatched. CDR3 in DNA: TGTGCCAGCCGTTCTTCACGCGGCGGGGGTAATGAGCAGTTCTTC. It translates to CASRSSRGGGNEQFF.

This clone has ten or more counts. The chain links TRBV19 to TRBJ2-3; tentatively, D is TRBD1 (9 bases). V dropped 7 bases and J dropped 6 bases, with 26 bases sitting between them. Germline V gene lookup returns CDR1 LNHDA and CDR2 SQIVND (reference sequence). The CDR3 runs to 17 residues. CDR3 sequence reads: CASTTRGGQGITDTQYF. CDR3 sequence (DNA): TGTGCCAGTACCACCCGGGGGGGACAGGGAATTACCGATACGCAGTATTTT.

This clone was detected ten times or more. V gene TRBV19 combines with J gene TRBJ2-5; TRBD1 agrees at 7 bases. CDR1 and CDR2 (germline): LNHDA, SQIVND (reference sequence). This CDR3 contains 13 residues. Germline trimming cut 4 bases from V and 5 bases from J; bases unmatched to any gene: 4. The CDR3 DNA reads as TGTGCCAGTAGTAACCGACAGGGCGAGACCCAGTACTTC. Protein sequence: CASSNRQGETQYF.